This T cell receptor beta chain was found in a study of blood T cell repertoires in COVID-19. Background on the study: From the United States, Italy and Spain came samples of acute and convalescent COVID-19.

The repertoire was sequenced with immunoSEQ multiplex PCR; TCRdb's copy has only in-frame clones and lacks some. The table records 120,000 to 150,000 clones, approximately 90% of them present only once. Germline values: CDR1 LNHDA, CDR2 SQIVND (reference sequence). Trimming left V 5 bases short and J 0 bases short, with 12 bases between. The CDR3 runs 15 residues. The genes are TRBV19 and TRBJ2-3; D remains unclear. This sequence was found in a woman aged 55-75 years with active COVID-19. Sequencing was carried out using peripheral blood. CDR3 coding DNA: TGTGCCAGTAGTGAGTATCCGTCTAGCACAGATACGCAGTATTTT. Translating gives CASSEYPSSTDTQYF.